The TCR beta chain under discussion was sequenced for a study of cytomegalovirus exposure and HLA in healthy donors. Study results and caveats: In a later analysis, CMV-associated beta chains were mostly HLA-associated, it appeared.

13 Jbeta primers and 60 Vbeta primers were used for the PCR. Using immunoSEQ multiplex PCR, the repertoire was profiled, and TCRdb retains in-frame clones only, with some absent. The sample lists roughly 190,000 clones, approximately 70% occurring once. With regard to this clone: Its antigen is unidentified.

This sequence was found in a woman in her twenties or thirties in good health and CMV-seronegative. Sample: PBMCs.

The CDR3 reads CASSILPGQRNEKLFF. In nucleotides, the CDR3 is TGTGCCAGTAGTATACTTCCGGGACAAAGAAATGAAAAACTGTTTTTT. This chain joins TRBV19 and TRBJ1-4, with a tentative D call TRBD1 (6 bases). V was trimmed by 2 bases and J by 5 bases, leaving 15 bases between them. In germline, CDR1 is LNHDA, CDR2 SQIVND (reference sequence). This CDR3 comprises 16 residues.